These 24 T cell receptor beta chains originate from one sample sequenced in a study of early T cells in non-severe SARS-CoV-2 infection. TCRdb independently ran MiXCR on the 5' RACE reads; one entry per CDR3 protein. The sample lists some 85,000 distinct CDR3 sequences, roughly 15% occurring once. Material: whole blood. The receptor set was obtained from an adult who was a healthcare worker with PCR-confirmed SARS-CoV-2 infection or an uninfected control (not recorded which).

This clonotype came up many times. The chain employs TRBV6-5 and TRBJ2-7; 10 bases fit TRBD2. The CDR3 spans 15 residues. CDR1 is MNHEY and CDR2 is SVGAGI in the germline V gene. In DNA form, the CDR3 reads TGTTGCAGGCGCCACCCGGGACTAGCGTCTTCCGAGCAGTACTTC. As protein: CCRRHPGLASSEQYF.

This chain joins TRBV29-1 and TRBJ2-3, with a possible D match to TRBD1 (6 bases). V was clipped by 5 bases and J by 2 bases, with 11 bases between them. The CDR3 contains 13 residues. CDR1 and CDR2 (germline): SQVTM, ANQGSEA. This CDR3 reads CSVSGGVTDTQYF. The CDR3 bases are TGCAGCGTTTCTGGGGGCGTCACAGATACGCAGTATTTT.

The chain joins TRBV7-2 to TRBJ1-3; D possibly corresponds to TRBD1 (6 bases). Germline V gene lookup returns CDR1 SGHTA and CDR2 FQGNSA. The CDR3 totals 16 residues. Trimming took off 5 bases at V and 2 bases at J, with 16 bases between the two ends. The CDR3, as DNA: TGTGCCAGCAGCCTGGGGGGGGCTGGGACTGGAAACACCATATATTTT. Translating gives CASSLGGAGTGNTIYF.

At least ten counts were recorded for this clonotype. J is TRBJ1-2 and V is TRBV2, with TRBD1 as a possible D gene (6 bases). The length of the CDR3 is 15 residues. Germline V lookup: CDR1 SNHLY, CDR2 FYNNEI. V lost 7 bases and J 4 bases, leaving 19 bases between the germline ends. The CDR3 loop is CASIPTGHGTYGYTF. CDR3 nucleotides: TGTGCCAGCATCCCCACGGGACACGGAACCTATGGCTACACCTTC. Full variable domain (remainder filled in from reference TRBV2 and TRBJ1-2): EPEVTQTPSHQVTQMGQEVILRCVPISNHLYFYWYRQILGQKVEFLVSFYNNEISEKSEIFDDQFSVERPDGSNFTLKIRSTKLEDSAMYFCASIPTGHGTYGYTFGSGTRLTVV.

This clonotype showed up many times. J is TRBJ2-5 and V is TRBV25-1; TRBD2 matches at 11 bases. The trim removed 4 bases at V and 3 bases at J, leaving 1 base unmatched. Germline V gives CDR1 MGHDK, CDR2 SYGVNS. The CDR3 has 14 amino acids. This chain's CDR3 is CASSVGLAEETQYF. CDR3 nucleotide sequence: TGTGCCAGCAGTGTGGGACTAGCGGAAGAGACCCAGTACTTC.

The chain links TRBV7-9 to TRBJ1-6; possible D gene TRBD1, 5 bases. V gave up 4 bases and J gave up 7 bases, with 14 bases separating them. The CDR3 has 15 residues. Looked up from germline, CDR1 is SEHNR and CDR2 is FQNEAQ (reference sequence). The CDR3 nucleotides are TGTGCCAGCAGCTCCCCCGGGGCTAGGAATTCACCCCTCCACTTT. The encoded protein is CASSSPGARNSPLHF. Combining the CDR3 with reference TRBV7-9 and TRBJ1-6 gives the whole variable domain DTGVSQNPRHKITKRGQNVTFRCDPISEHNRLYWYRQTLGQGPEFLTYFQNEAQLEKSRLLSDRFSAERPKGSFSTLEIQRTEQGDSAMYLCASSSPGARNSPLHFGNGTRLTVT.

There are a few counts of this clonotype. CDR3 sequence reads: CASIPGTGALLANTEAFF. CDR3 nucleotide sequence: TGTGCCAGCATCCCCGGGACAGGGGCCCTTTTGGCGAACACTGAAGCTTTCTTT. The chain uses TRBV6-2 or TRBV6-3 and TRBJ1-1; 10 positions match TRBD1. CDR3 size: 18 residues. Germline V gene sequence: CDR1 MNHEY, CDR2 SVGEGT. Trimming took 7 bases from V and 1 from J; bases not matched to a gene: 15.

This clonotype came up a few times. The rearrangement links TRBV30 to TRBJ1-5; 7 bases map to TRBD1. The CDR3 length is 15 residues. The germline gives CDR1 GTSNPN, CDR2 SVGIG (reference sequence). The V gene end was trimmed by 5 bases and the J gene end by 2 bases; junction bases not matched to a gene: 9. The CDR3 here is CAWVDDREGNQPQHF. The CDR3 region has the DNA TGTGCCTGGGTAGATGACAGGGAGGGCAATCAGCCCCAGCATTTT.

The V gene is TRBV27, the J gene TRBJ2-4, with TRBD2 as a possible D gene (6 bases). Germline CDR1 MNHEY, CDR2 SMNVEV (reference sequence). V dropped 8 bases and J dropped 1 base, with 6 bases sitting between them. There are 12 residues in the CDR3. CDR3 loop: CASGGAKNIQYF. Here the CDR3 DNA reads TGTGCCAGCGGGGGGGCCAAAAACATTCAGTACTTC.

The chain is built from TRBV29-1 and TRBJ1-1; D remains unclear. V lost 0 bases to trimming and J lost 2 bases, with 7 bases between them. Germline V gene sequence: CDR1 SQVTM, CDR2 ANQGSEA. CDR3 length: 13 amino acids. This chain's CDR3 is CSVEDGRNTEAFF. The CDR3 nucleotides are TGCAGCGTTGAAGACGGCCGAAACACTGAAGCTTTCTTT.

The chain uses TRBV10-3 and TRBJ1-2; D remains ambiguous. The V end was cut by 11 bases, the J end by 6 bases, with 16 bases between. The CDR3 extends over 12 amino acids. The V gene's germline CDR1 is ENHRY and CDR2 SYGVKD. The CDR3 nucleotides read TGTGCCCTATACGAGAGGGAGAATGGCTACACCTTC. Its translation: CALYERENGYTF.

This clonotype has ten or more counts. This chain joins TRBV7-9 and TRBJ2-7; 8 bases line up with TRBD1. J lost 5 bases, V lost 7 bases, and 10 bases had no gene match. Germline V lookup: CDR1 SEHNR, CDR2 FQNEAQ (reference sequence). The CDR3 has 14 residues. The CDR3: CASIEDPTGDEQYF. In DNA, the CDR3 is TGTGCCAGCATCGAGGACCCGACAGGGGACGAGCAGTACTTC.

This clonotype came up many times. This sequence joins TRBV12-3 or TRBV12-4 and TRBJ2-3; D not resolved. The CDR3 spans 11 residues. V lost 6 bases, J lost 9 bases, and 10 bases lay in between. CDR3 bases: TGTGCCAGCAGCCCCGGAGAGACGCAGTATTTT. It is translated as CASSPGETQYF.

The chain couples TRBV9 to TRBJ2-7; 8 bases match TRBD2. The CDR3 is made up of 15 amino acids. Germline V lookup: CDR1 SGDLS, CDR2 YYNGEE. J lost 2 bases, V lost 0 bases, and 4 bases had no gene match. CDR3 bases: TGTGCCAGCAGCGTAGACACTAGCGGCCCCTACGAGCAGTACTTC. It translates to CASSVDTSGPYEQYF.

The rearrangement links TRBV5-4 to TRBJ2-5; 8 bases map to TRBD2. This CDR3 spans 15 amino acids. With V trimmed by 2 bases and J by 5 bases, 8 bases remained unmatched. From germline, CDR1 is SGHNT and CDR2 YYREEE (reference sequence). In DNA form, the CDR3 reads TGTGCCAGCAGCTTCCGAGCGGGGGCCGGGGAGACCCAGTACTTC. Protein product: CASSFRAGAGETQYF.

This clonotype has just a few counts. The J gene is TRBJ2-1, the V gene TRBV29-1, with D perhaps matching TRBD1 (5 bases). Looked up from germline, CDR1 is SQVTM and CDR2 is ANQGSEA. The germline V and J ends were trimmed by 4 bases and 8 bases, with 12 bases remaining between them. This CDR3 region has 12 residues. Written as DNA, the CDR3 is TGCAGCGTTGCCGTCGTGGGGCATGAGCAGTTCTTC. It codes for CSVAVVGHEQFF.

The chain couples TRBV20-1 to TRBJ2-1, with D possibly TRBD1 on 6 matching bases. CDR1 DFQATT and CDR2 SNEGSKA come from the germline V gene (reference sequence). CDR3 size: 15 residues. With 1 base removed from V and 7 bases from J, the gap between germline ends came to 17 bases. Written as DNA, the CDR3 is TGCAGTGCTAGAGTGGTTGGGGGCGTTTGGAATGAGCAGTTCTTC. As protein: CSARVVGGVWNEQFF.

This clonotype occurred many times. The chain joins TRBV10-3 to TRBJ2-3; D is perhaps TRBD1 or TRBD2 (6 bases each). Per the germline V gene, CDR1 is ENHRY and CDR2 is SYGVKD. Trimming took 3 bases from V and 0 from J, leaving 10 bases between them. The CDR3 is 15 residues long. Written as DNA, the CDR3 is TGTGCCATCAGTGAAGGGGGGATTAGCACAGATACGCAGTATTTT. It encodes CAISEGGISTDTQYF.

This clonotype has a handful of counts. The CDR3 sequence: CASSITRAEAFF. The CDR3 DNA sequence: TGTGCCAGCAGCATTACAAGGGCTGAAGCTTTCTTT. The V and J genes are TRBV7-2 and TRBJ1-1; D is unclear. The CDR3 spans 12 residues. V shed 5 bases and J shed 6 bases, with 10 bases lying between them. CDR1 is SGHTA, CDR2 FQGNSA, per germline.

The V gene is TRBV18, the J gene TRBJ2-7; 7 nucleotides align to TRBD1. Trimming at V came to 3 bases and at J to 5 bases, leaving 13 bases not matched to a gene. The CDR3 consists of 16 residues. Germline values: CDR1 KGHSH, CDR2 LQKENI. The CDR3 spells CASSPDGGRDRDEQYF. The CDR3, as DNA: TGTGCCAGCTCACCCGATGGGGGCCGTGACAGGGACGAGCAGTACTTC. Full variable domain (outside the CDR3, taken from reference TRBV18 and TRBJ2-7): NAGVMQNPRHLVRRRGQEARLRCSPMKGHSHVYWYRQLPEEGLKFMVYLQKENIIDESGMPKERFSAEFPKEGPSILRIQQVVRGDSAAYFCASSPDGGRDRDEQYFGPGTRLTVT.

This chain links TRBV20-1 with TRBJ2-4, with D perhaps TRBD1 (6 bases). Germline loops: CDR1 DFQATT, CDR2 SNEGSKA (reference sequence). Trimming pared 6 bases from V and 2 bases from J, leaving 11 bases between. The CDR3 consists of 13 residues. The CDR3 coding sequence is TGCAGTGCGGAACAGGGTACCAAAAACATTCAGTACTTC. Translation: CSAEQGTKNIQYF.

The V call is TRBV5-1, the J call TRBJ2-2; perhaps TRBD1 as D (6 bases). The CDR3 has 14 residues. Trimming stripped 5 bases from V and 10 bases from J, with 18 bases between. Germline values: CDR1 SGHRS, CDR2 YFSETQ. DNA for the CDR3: TGCGCCAGCAGGCCTCCTACAGGGTCAACGGAGCTGTTTTTT. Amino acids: CASRPPTGSTELFF. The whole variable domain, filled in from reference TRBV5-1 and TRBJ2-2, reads KAGVTQTPRYLIKTRGQQVTLSCSPISGHRSVSWYQQTPGQGLQFLFEYFSETQRNKGNFPGRFSGRQFSNSRSEMNVSTLELGDSALYLCASRPPTGSTELFFGEGSRLTVL.

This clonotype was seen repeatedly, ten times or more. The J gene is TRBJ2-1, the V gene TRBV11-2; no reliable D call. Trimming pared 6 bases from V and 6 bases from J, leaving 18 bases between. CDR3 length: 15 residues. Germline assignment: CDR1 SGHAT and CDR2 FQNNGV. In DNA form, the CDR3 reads TGTGCCAGCAGTGTTCTTTCTAGACAACCCAATGAGCAGTTCTTC. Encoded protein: CASSVLSRQPNEQFF.

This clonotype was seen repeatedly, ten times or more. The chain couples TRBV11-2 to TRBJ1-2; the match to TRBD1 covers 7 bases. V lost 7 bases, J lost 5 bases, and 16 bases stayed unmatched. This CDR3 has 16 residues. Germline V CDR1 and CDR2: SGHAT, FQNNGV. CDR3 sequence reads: CASTYKLRTGLYGYTF. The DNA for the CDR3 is TGTGCCAGCACCTACAAACTCCGGACAGGTCTTTATGGCTACACCTTC.